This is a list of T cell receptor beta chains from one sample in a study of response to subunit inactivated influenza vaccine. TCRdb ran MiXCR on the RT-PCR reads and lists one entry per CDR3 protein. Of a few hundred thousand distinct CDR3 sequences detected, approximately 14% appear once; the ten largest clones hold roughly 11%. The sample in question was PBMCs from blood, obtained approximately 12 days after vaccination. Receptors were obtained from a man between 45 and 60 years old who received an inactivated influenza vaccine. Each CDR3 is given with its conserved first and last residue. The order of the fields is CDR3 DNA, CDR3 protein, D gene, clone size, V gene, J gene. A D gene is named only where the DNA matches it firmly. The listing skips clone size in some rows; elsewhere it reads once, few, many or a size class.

CDR3 DNA: TGCGCCAGCAGTTCGGGTCCGGGACAGGGGGCCGAGCAGTACTTC
CDR3 protein: CASSSGPGQGAEQYF
D gene: TRBD1
clone size: NA
V gene: TRBV5-1
J gene: TRBJ2-7

CDR3 DNA: TGTGCCAGCAGTTTTGATTGGTCAGGGTATCAGCCCCAGCATTTT
CDR3 protein: CASSFDWSGYQPQHF
D gene: NA
clone size: few
V gene: TRBV28
J gene: TRBJ1-5

CDR3 DNA: TGTGCCACCAGTGATCTCAAGGGCTACGAGCAGTACTTC
CDR3 protein: CATSDLKGYEQYF
D gene: NA
clone size: NA
V gene: TRBV24-1
J gene: TRBJ2-7

CDR3 DNA: TGTGCCAGCAACCAGTTTACCGGGGGCACCATATATTTT
CDR3 protein: CASNQFTGGTIYF
D gene: NA
clone size: few
V gene: TRBV12-3/TRBV12-4
J gene: TRBJ1-3

CDR3 DNA: TGCGCCAGCAGAACAGGGACAGGGATAGAGGTGAACACTGAAGCTTTCTTT
CDR3 protein: CASRTGTGIEVNTEAFF
D gene: TRBD1
clone size: many
V gene: TRBV5-1
J gene: TRBJ1-1

CDR3 DNA: TGTGCCACCAGCAGAGATCTGGAAGGGACGACCGATGGCTACACCTTC
CDR3 protein: CATSRDLEGTTDGYTF
D gene: NA
clone size: NA
V gene: TRBV15
J gene: TRBJ1-2

CDR3 DNA: TGTGCCAGCAGTCCGGGGGGGCTCCGGGGTGAGACCCAGTACTTC
CDR3 protein: CASSPGGLRGETQYF
D gene: TRBD2
clone size: NA
V gene: TRBV7-9
J gene: TRBJ2-5

CDR3 DNA: TGTGCCAGCCGCCCATTCGGGGGCTATGAAAAACTGTTTTTT
CDR3 protein: CASRPFGGYEKLFF
D gene: NA
clone size: few
V gene: TRBV6-1
J gene: TRBJ1-4

CDR3 DNA: TGTGCCAGCAGCTTAAACCCTAGCGGGAGGACCACAGATACGCAGTATTTT
CDR3 protein: CASSLNPSGRTTDTQYF
D gene: TRBD2
clone size: few
V gene: TRBV7-3
J gene: TRBJ2-3

CDR3 DNA: TGTGCCAGCGCCCTGGCCCTTCGGGCAGATACGCAGTATTTT
CDR3 protein: CASALALRADTQYF
D gene: NA
clone size: few
V gene: TRBV6-1
J gene: TRBJ2-3

CDR3 DNA: TGCAGTGCTAGAGATGAGTCCGGGAGGACAGATACGCAGTATTTT
CDR3 protein: CSARDESGRTDTQYF
D gene: TRBD2
clone size: few
V gene: TRBV20-1
J gene: TRBJ2-3